The 15 T cell receptor beta chains below all came from one sample that was sequenced in a study of blood T cells in healthy people across ages. The second PCR ran roughly 6 to 12 cycles with a sample-barcoded 5' primer and J-beta primers. TCRdb reanalysed the 5' RACE reads using MiXCR and keeps one entry per CDR3 protein. The table lists 700,000 to 850,000 distinct CDR3 sequences, about 53% of them singletons. Specimen: blood. Source of these receptors: a man aged 80 or over in good health.

The chain recombines TRBV25-1 with TRBJ1-1; 7 nucleotides match TRBD1. Germline loops: CDR1 MGHDK, CDR2 SYGVNS. J was trimmed by 6 bases and V by 10 bases; bases with no gene match: 5. The CDR3 sequence is 11 residues long. CDR3 sequence: CATRTGPEAFF. In DNA, the CDR3 is TGTGCCACCCGGACAGGCCCTGAAGCTTTCTTT. The full variable domain, in which reference TRBV25-1 and TRBJ1-1 provide the parts outside the CDR3, is EADIYQTPRYLVIGTGKKITLECSQTMGHDKMYWYQQDPGMELHLIHYSYGVNSTEKGDLSSESTVSRIRTEHFPLTLESARPSHTSQYLCATRTGPEAFFGQGTRLTVV.

This clonotype was detected only a few times. V is TRBV7-2 and J is TRBJ2-1, with 13 bases aligning to TRBD2. Germline V gene sequence: CDR1 SGHTA, CDR2 FQGNSA. CDR3 length equals 18 residues. With 3 bases clipped from V and 3 bases from J, the junction kept 8 bases outside the gene matches. The chain's CDR3 is CASSFRTSGRGFYNEQFF. As DNA, the CDR3 is TGTGCCAGCAGCTTCCGGACTAGCGGGAGAGGGTTCTACAATGAGCAGTTCTTC.

This chain joins TRBV19 and TRBJ1-5; D remains unclear. Germline V gene lookup returns CDR1 LNHDA and CDR2 SQIVND (reference sequence). V was clipped by 8 bases and J by 4 bases, with 15 bases between them. The CDR3 runs 14 residues. The chain's CDR3 is CASRFKGLNQPQHF. The CDR3 nucleotides read TGTGCCAGTCGATTCAAGGGATTAAATCAGCCCCAGCATTTT.

This clonotype occurred once. The chain uses TRBV5-1 and TRBJ2-7; D not resolved. The DNA end favors TRBJ2-5, so the J call may be wrong. Germline V gives CDR1 SGHRS, CDR2 YFSETQ. The CDR3 totals 13 residues. CDR3 nucleotides: TGCGCCAGCAGCCTATGGACCAAAGAGACCCAGTACTTC. Translated, it gives CASSLWTKETQYF.

This clonotype was recorded a few times. The chain couples TRBV12-3 or TRBV12-4 to TRBJ2-1; D not certain. The CDR3 covers 15 residues. V was pared by 8 bases and J by 0 bases, with 14 bases between. The CDR3 coding sequence is TGTGCCAGCCGCCCTCTAGGGCTCTCCTACAATGAGCAGTTCTTC. It is translated as CASRPLGLSYNEQFF.

The chain links TRBV20-1 to TRBJ2-7; 9 bases map to TRBD2. Germline V lookup: CDR1 DFQATT, CDR2 SNEGSKA (reference sequence). The CDR3 runs 13 residues. V was pared by 6 bases and J by 3 bases, with 6 bases of the junction left unmatched. CDR3 in amino acids: CSAHGLANYEQYF. The CDR3 coding sequence is TGCAGTGCCCATGGACTAGCGAACTACGAGCAGTACTTC.

The V gene is TRBV6-1, the J gene TRBJ2-3; 16 nucleotides align to TRBD2. The CDR3 has 20 amino acids. V shed 4 bases, J shed 3 bases, and the junction held 13 bases outside the gene matches. Germline lookup yields CDR1 MNHNS and CDR2 SASEGT. The CDR3 sequence: CASSVPGTSGRALGTDTQYF. CDR3 DNA: TGTGCCAGCAGTGTACCCGGGACTAGCGGGAGGGCCTTAGGGACAGATACGCAGTATTTT.

In this sample, this clonotype turned up a few times. The chain has TRBV7-2 and TRBJ2-5; TRBD2 aligns across 9 bases. The CDR3 contains 14 residues. Germline values: CDR1 SGHTA, CDR2 FQGNSA. V trimming: 5 bases; J trimming: 4 bases; junction bases outside the gene matches: 5. CDR3 amino acids: CASSRSGRRETQYF. CDR3 coding DNA: TGTGCCAGCAGCCGTAGCGGGAGAAGAGAGACCCAGTACTTC.

The V call is TRBV4-2, the J call TRBJ2-1, with a weak D call TRBD2 (5 bases). The ends were cut back, 1 base at V and 6 bases at J, with 16 bases in the middle. Looked up from germline, CDR1 is LGHNA and CDR2 is YNFKEQ. This CDR3 comprises 16 residues. CDR3 sequence (DNA): TGTGCCAGCAGCCAAGGCGTGCTGCTAGCCCTCAATGAGCAGTTCTTC. Translation gives CASSQGVLLALNEQFF.

The chain uses TRBV3-1 and TRBJ1-3, with 9 positions matching TRBD1. Germline trimming cut 4 bases from V and 6 bases from J; bases unmatched to any gene: 1. Germline V CDR1 and CDR2: LGHDT, YNNKEL (reference sequence). There are 13 residues in the CDR3. DNA of the CDR3: TGTGCCAGCAGCCGACAGGGGGTAAACACCATATATTTT. Translated, it gives CASSRQGVNTIYF.

This clonotype has a handful of counts. The rearrangement links TRBV3-1 to TRBJ1-2, with D possibly being TRBD1 (5 bases). This CDR3 region has 14 residues. V lost 0 bases and J 8 bases, leaving 13 bases between the germline ends. The germline V gene encodes CDR1 LGHDT and CDR2 YNNKEL (reference sequence). CDR3 in amino acids: CASSQEGTGRGYTF. The CDR3 bases are TGTGCCAGCAGCCAAGAAGGGACGGGCAGGGGCTACACCTTC.

The chain combines TRBV11-2 with TRBJ2-2; 9 positions agree with TRBD1. Germline CDR1 SGHAT, CDR2 FQNNGV. The CDR3 loop spans 14 amino acids. The J segment lost 6 bases and the V segment lost 7 bases, leaving 6 bases of the junction unmatched. The CDR3 loop is CASTPRTGAGELFF. CDR3 in DNA: TGTGCCAGCACCCCTAGGACAGGGGCCGGGGAGCTGTTTTTT.

V gene TRBV29-1 combines with J gene TRBJ1-2; D uncertain. CDR3 length: 10 amino acids. Trimming cost V 5 bases and J 6 bases, with 7 bases left between them. Germline CDR1 reads SQVTM; CDR2 reads ANQGSEA. The CDR3 reads CSVRGNGYTF. DNA for the CDR3: TGCAGCGTTCGGGGAAATGGCTACACCTTC.

This clonotype has a handful of counts. J is TRBJ2-1 and V is TRBV7-9; D gene unclear. Germline V gene data show CDR1 as SEHNR and CDR2 as FQNEAQ (reference sequence). V was shortened by 5 bases and J by 5 bases, with 4 bases between the two germline ends. The length of the CDR3 is 11 residues. The DNA of the CDR3 is TGTGCCAGCAGCGGCCACAATGAGCAGTTCTTC. Protein: CASSGHNEQFF.

The chain uses TRBV9 and TRBJ2-7, with 8 bases fitting TRBD1. Germline loops: CDR1 SGDLS, CDR2 YYNGEE. This CDR3 region has 15 residues. Germline trimming cut 4 bases from V and 1 base from J; bases unmatched to any gene: 7. The CDR3 nucleotides read TGTGCCAGCAGCACCAGACAGGGGCCATCCTACGAGCAGTACTTC. Its translation: CASSTRQGPSYEQYF.